These 25 T cell receptor beta chains were all obtained from the same sample, sequenced in a study of graft-versus-host responses after intestinal transplantation. Method: immunoSEQ multiplex PCR; TCRdb's copy keeps in-frame clones and lacks some. The sample lists 30,000 to 35,000 clones; roughly 80% were seen once. These receptors are not linked to any known antigen. The specimen was unstimulated CD8+ T cells sorted from spleen or lymph node cells, collected before intestinal transplant. These receptors originate from a human donor who received an intestinal transplant.

The CDR3 reads CASSIRGGRSSYEQYF. CDR3 DNA: TGTGCCAGTAGTATACGAGGAGGACGGAGCTCCTACGAGCAGTACTTC. This chain uses TRBV19 with TRBJ2-7; tentatively, D is TRBD2 (5 bases). V lost 2 bases and J lost 0, with 14 bases in between. Germline V gives CDR1 LNHDA, CDR2 SQIVND (reference sequence). CDR3 length: 16 amino acids.

V usage is TRBV10-3 and J usage is TRBJ2-1, with 13 bases that match TRBD2. With V trimmed by 3 bases and J by 4 bases, 3 bases remained unmatched. Germline V CDR1 and CDR2: ENHRY, SYGVKD. CDR3 length equals 16 residues. CDR3 nucleotides: TGTGCCATCAGTGACCCGGGACTAGCGGGGTACAATGAGCAGTTCTTC. Residues: CAISDPGLAGYNEQFF.

This clone has just one count. The chain couples TRBV28 to TRBJ2-7; possible D gene TRBD1, 7 bases. Trimming left V 3 bases short and J 1 base short, with 13 bases between. The germline gives CDR1 MDHEN, CDR2 SYDVKM. CDR3 size: 15 residues. In nucleotides, the CDR3 is TGTGCCAGCAGTTTTAGCGGCAGGGGGTCCTACGAGCAGTACTTC. Translating gives CASSFSGRGSYEQYF.

The V call is TRBV27, the J call TRBJ2-1; TRBD2 matches 10 bases. Germline V CDR1 and CDR2: MNHEY, SMNVEV (reference sequence). The V and J ends lost 6 bases and 10 bases, in that order; junction bases with no gene match: 12. This CDR3 spans 15 amino acids. This chain's CDR3 is CASRVGLAGVGEQFF. In nucleotides, the CDR3 is TGTGCCAGCAGAGTGGGCCTAGCGGGAGTCGGGGAGCAGTTCTTC.

This clone was detected once. V gene TRBV10-2 combines with J gene TRBJ2-7; 7 positions match TRBD2. This CDR3 region has 15 residues. The germline V gene encodes CDR1 WSHSY and CDR2 SAAADI. With V trimmed by 8 bases and J by 0 bases, 10 bases remained unmatched. CDR3 DNA sequence: TGCGCCAGCGAGACTAGCTATCAGACCTCCTACGAGCAGTACTTC. This codes for CASETSYQTSYEQYF.

The J gene is TRBJ1-3, the V gene TRBV11-2; maybe TRBD1 (6 bases). This CDR3 has 17 amino acids. Germline CDR1 SGHAT, CDR2 FQNNGV. V lost 2 bases and J 0 bases, leaving 14 bases between the germline ends. The CDR3 DNA is TGTGCCAGCAGCTTACGGTCAGGGGCTGGCTCTGGAAACACCATATATTTT. It translates to CASSLRSGAGSGNTIYF.

The chain carries TRBV13 and TRBJ2-7; the match to TRBD1 covers 9 bases. Germline assignment: CDR1 PRHDT and CDR2 FYEKMQ (reference sequence). V dropped 2 bases and J dropped 5; count of bases not matched to a gene: 13. There are 17 residues in the CDR3. DNA for the CDR3: TGTGCCAGCAGCTTAAACTTCGGGACAGGGTATCCCCACGAGCAGTACTTC. Amino acid sequence: CASSLNFGTGYPHEQYF.

CDR3 in amino acids: CASSPHVGGTSNYGYTF. DNA of the CDR3: TGTGCCAGCAGTCCCCACGTGGGGGGGACATCGAACTATGGCTACACCTTC. The chain combines TRBV28 with TRBJ1-2; maybe TRBD1 (6 bases). The CDR3 sequence is 17 residues long. CDR1 and CDR2 (germline): MDHEN, SYDVKM. Trimming removed 5 bases from V and 2 bases from J, with 21 bases in between.

The chain joins TRBV5-1 to TRBJ2-3; 12 bases fit TRBD2. The V gene end was trimmed by 0 bases and the J gene end by 2 bases; junction bases not matched to a gene: 10. The CDR3 totals 19 residues. CDR1 is SGHRS, CDR2 YFSETQ, per germline. CDR3 DNA sequence: TGCGCCAGCAGCTTGGACCCCGTACTAGCGGGGGGTACCACAGATACGCAGTATTTT. It encodes CASSLDPVLAGGTTDTQYF.

This clone was observed once. V is TRBV28 and J is TRBJ2-2, with D tentatively TRBD1 (5 bases). The CDR3 has 17 residues. V dropped 6 bases and J dropped 0 bases, with 17 bases sitting between them. Germline CDR1 is MDHEN and CDR2 is SYDVKM. The CDR3 sequence is CASSPLLADTNTGELFF. The CDR3, as DNA: TGTGCCAGCAGCCCCCTTCTGGCGGACACGAACACCGGGGAGCTGTTTTTT.

The genes are TRBV19 and TRBJ1-5; 7 bases map to TRBD1. CDR1 is LNHDA and CDR2 is SQIVND in the germline V gene (reference sequence). Germline trimming cut 1 base from V and 3 bases from J; bases unmatched to any gene: 3. The CDR3 spans 15 residues. CDR3 sequence reads: CASSIADRVNQPQHF. The CDR3, as DNA: TGTGCCAGTAGTATAGCTGACAGGGTCAATCAGCCCCAGCATTTT.

The gene calls are TRBV4-1 and TRBJ2-1; 10 bases map to TRBD2. CDR1 MGHRA and CDR2 YSYEKL come from the germline V gene. Trimming took 2 bases from V and 8 from J; bases not matched to a gene: 12. This CDR3 contains 17 residues. This CDR3 is CASSQNLLAGVADEQFF. CDR3 sequence (DNA): TGCGCCAGCAGCCAAAACCTCCTAGCGGGAGTAGCGGATGAGCAGTTCTTC.

In DNA, the CDR3 is TGTGCCATCAGACCTGAGACTAGCGGGAAGAACGAGCAGTACTTC. It specifies CAIRPETSGKNEQYF. V usage is TRBV10-3 and J usage is TRBJ2-7, with TRBD2 matching 11 bases. Germline CDR1 reads ENHRY; CDR2 reads SYGVKD. The CDR3 length is 15 residues. V lost 6 bases to trimming and J lost 5 bases; unmatched junction nucleotides: 9.

This sequence joins TRBV28 and TRBJ2-2, with 9 bases that match TRBD2. In germline, CDR1 is MDHEN, CDR2 SYDVKM. V was clipped by 11 bases and J by 6 bases; unmatched bases: 13. CDR3 size: 15 residues. The CDR3 sequence: CASSLRGGLAGELFF. DNA of the CDR3: TGTGCCTCCTCATTGCGGGGGGGCCTCGCCGGGGAGCTGTTTTTT. The variable domain in full, with the rest retrieved from reference TRBV28 and TRBJ2-2, is DVKVTQSSRYLVKRTGEKVFLECVQDMDHENMFWYRQDPGLGLRLIYFSYDVKMKEKGDIPEGYSVSREKKERFSLILESASTNQTSMYLCASSLRGGLAGELFFGEGSRLTVL.

The genes are TRBV2 and TRBJ2-5; D uncertain. With 6 bases removed from V and 1 base from J, the gap between germline ends came to 12 bases. Germline V gene sequence: CDR1 SNHLY, CDR2 FYNNEI. This CDR3 has 14 residues. The CDR3 here is CASRRKLGQETQYF. The CDR3 region has the DNA TGTGCCAGCAGGCGAAAGCTTGGCCAAGAGACCCAGTACTTC. The entire variable domain, with the rest obtained from reference TRBV2 and TRBJ2-5, is as follows: EPEVTQTPSHQVTQMGQEVILRCVPISNHLYFYWYRQILGQKVEFLVSFYNNEISEKSEIFDDQFSVERPDGSNFTLKIRSTKLEDSAMYFCASRRKLGQETQYFGPGTRLLVL.

This clone was recorded once. The chain uses TRBV5-1 and TRBJ2-3, with 7 positions matching TRBD1. V lost 2 bases to trimming and J lost 1 base; unmatched junction nucleotides: 13. This CDR3 is 18 amino acids long. Germline V gives CDR1 SGHRS, CDR2 YFSETQ. The CDR3 protein is CASSFTPELTGRTDTQYF. The DNA for the CDR3 is TGCGCCAGCAGCTTTACTCCCGAATTGACAGGGCGCACAGATACGCAGTATTTT.

The rearrangement links TRBV2 to TRBJ2-1; TRBD2 agrees at 10 bases. With 8 bases clipped from V and 0 bases from J, the junction kept 10 bases outside the gene matches. Germline V CDR1 and CDR2: SNHLY, FYNNEI. The CDR3 extends over 17 amino acids. This CDR3 is CASYKIRTSGSYNEQFF. The DNA of the CDR3 is TGTGCCAGCTACAAAATAAGGACTAGCGGCTCCTACAATGAGCAGTTCTTC.

The V call is TRBV2, the J call TRBJ2-7, with 9 nucleotides matching TRBD1. V gave up 6 bases and J gave up 9 bases; unmatched junction bases: 9. CDR1 is SNHLY, CDR2 FYNNEI, per germline. The CDR3 consists of 13 residues. The CDR3 DNA sequence: TGTGCCAGCAGGGACAGGGGATTCCTAGGGCAGTACTTC. Protein sequence: CASRDRGFLGQYF.

To note about this clone: The same CDR3 is also encoded by other DNA sequences in this sample. The rearrangement uses TRBV28 and TRBJ1-5; the match to TRBD1 covers 9 bases. The germline CDR1 and CDR2 sequences are MDHEN and SYDVKM. CDR3 length: 14 amino acids. The V and J ends lost 3 bases and 5 bases, in that order; junction bases with no gene match: 2. CDR3 region: CASSLGTGYQPQHF. CDR3 coding DNA: TGTGCCAGCAGTTTGGGGACAGGGTATCAGCCCCAGCATTTT.

This chain joins TRBV28 and TRBJ2-7; 9 nucleotides agree with TRBD1. The V gene's germline CDR1 is MDHEN and CDR2 SYDVKM. The CDR3 sequence is 16 residues long. With 2 bases clipped from V and 6 bases from J, the junction kept 11 bases outside the gene matches. The CDR3 sequence is CASSLPRDRESGEQYF. The CDR3 region has the DNA TGTGCCAGCAGTTTACCTCGGGACAGGGAATCAGGCGAGCAGTACTTC. The whole variable domain, remainder taken from reference TRBV28 and TRBJ2-7, is DVKVTQSSRYLVKRTGEKVFLECVQDMDHENMFWYRQDPGLGLRLIYFSYDVKMKEKGDIPEGYSVSREKKERFSLILESASTNQTSMYLCASSLPRDRESGEQYFGPGTRLTVT.

This clone was recorded a few times. The chain has TRBV15 and TRBJ2-7; D is ambiguous. There are 12 residues in the CDR3. V lost 0 bases and J 6 bases, leaving 6 bases between the germline ends. CDR1 LNHNV and CDR2 YYDKDF come from the germline V gene (reference sequence). CDR3 nucleotides: TGTGCCACCAGCAGAGATATTCCCGAGCAGTACTTC. This sequence encodes CATSRDIPEQYF.

The chain employs TRBV13 and TRBJ1-4, with 8 nucleotides matching TRBD1. J was trimmed by 7 bases and V by 5 bases; bases with no gene match: 9. There are 15 residues in the CDR3. Germline V gene data show CDR1 as PRHDT and CDR2 as FYEKMQ (reference sequence). The CDR3 DNA reads as TGTGCCAGCAGCCCAACCCAGGGGGCCGGTGAAAAACTGTTTTTT. Amino acid sequence: CASSPTQGAGEKLFF.

This chain joins TRBV10-3 and TRBJ2-5, with unresolved D. The CDR3 has 12 amino acids. V lost 2 bases and J 5 bases, leaving 6 bases between the germline ends. Germline-derived CDR1 and CDR2 are ENHRY and SYGVKD. DNA of the CDR3: TGTGCCATCAGTGAGCGAGAGGAGACCCAGTACTTC. Amino acids: CAISEREETQYF.

The rearrangement links TRBV28 to TRBJ2-5; 10 bases line up with TRBD1. V was clipped by 4 bases and J by 2 bases; unmatched bases: 7. The CDR3 runs to 16 residues. Looked up from germline, CDR1 is MDHEN and CDR2 is SYDVKM. In DNA, the CDR3 is TGTGCCAGCAGTTCAGCCGGGACAGGGGAACAAGAGACCCAGTACTTC. As protein: CASSSAGTGEQETQYF. The full variable domain, with the rest looked up from reference TRBV28 and TRBJ2-5, is DVKVTQSSRYLVKRTGEKVFLECVQDMDHENMFWYRQDPGLGLRLIYFSYDVKMKEKGDIPEGYSVSREKKERFSLILESASTNQTSMYLCASSSAGTGEQETQYFGPGTRLLVL.

This clone was observed once. V usage is TRBV10-2 and J usage is TRBJ2-7; 10 bases line up with TRBD1. Trimming removed 6 bases from V and 3 bases from J; junction bases left unmatched: 8. Per germline, CDR1 WSHSY and CDR2 SAAADI. The length of the CDR3 is 15 residues. The CDR3 DNA sequence: TGCGCCAGCAGCGAAGCTGGGACAGGGGTCTACGAGCAGTACTTC. Protein product: CASSEAGTGVYEQYF.